This T cell receptor beta chain emerged from a study of CD8 T cells in ankylosing spondylitis. From the 5' RACE reads, TCRdb called clonotypes with MiXCR, one entry per CDR3 protein. There are 450,000 to 550,000 distinct CDR3 sequences in the sample; approximately 5.3% occur only once, and around 3.5% lies in the top ten. There are many counts of this clonotype. Its target is not known. Looked up from germline, CDR1 is DFQATT and CDR2 is SNEGSKA (reference sequence). The CDR3 length is 15 residues. J was trimmed by 7 bases and V by 3 bases; bases with no gene match: 9. Study conclusions and caveats: For ankylosing spondylitis blood, a TCR beta motif of 7 or 8 highly homologous variants appeared characteristic.

Sequenced: blood, either unsorted or a sorted T cell fraction (not recorded which). This rearrangement joins TRBV20-1 to TRBJ2-4; 10 bases fit TRBD2. The receptor was derived from a male donor with ankylosing spondylitis. CDR3 region: CSASPSGRAVNIQYF. CDR3 in DNA: TGCAGTGCTAGCCCCAGCGGGAGGGCCGTGAACATTCAGTACTTC.